Each of the 9 T cell receptor beta chains below was sequenced from the same sample in a study of cytomegalovirus exposure and HLA in healthy donors. A multiplex PCR was run with 60 Vbeta primers and 13 Jbeta primers. Here immunoSEQ multiplex PCR was the method, and the copy in TCRdb shows in-frame clones only, minus some. Of 140,000 to 150,000 clones listed, about 76% were seen once; the top ten hold 3% to 4.5%. Sequencing used PBMCs. These receptors were taken from a male donor in good health and CMV-seronegative.

The V and J genes are TRBV7-8 and TRBJ2-2; 8 bases fit TRBD2. There are 15 residues in the CDR3. The junction had 8 bases not matched to a gene; V was cut back by 5 bases and J by 6 bases. Germline CDR1 reads SGHVS; CDR2 reads FQNEAQ. Here the CDR3 reads CASSPSRGVAGELFF. The CDR3 region has the DNA TGTGCCAGCAGCCCGTCGCGGGGGGTAGCCGGGGAGCTGTTTTTT.

V gene TRBV6-6 combines with J gene TRBJ1-5; 12 nucleotides line up with TRBD1. Germline V CDR1 and CDR2: MNHNY, SVGAGI (reference sequence). J was trimmed by 4 bases and V by 7 bases; bases with no gene match: 5. The CDR3 covers 15 residues. DNA for the CDR3: TGTGCCAGCACAAGGGGACAGGGGGCAAATCAGCCCCAGCATTTT. Translating gives CASTRGQGANQPQHF.

The chain employs TRBV6-1 and TRBJ2-7, with TRBD2 as a possible D gene (6 bases). V was trimmed by 6 bases and J by 4 bases, leaving 19 bases between them. This CDR3 is built from 15 residues. Germline assignment: CDR1 MNHNS and CDR2 SASEGT. CDR3 DNA sequence: TGTGCCAGCAGATCGTGGGGACTCACCGTGTACGAGCAGTACTTC. The encoded protein is CASRSWGLTVYEQYF.

This chain links TRBV19 with TRBJ1-1; 11 bases align to TRBD1. The germline V gene has CDR1 LNHDA and CDR2 SQIVND (reference sequence). After removal of 4 bases from V and 6 bases from J, the junction contained 19 bases not matched to a gene. The CDR3 totals 19 residues. CDR3 coding DNA: TGTGCCAGTAGTACCGGGACAGGGGGACGGGGGTTGCCGAGGCCTGAAGCTTTCTTT. Residues: CASSTGTGGRGLPRPEAFF. Supplemented by reference TRBV19 and TRBJ1-1, the full variable domain reads DGGITQSPKYLFRKEGQNVTLSCEQNLNHDAMYWYRQDPGQGLRLIYYSQIVNDFQKGDIAEGYSVSREKKESFPLTVTSAQKNPTAFYLCASSTGTGGRGLPRPEAFFGQGTRLTVV.

Only one count was recorded for this clone. The J gene is TRBJ1-2, the V gene TRBV19, with 11 bases that match TRBD1. Germline assignment: CDR1 LNHDA and CDR2 SQIVND (reference sequence). The CDR3 has 15 amino acids. J was trimmed by 4 bases and V by 3 bases; bases with no gene match: 4. The CDR3 bases are TGTGCCAGTAGTATTTGGACAGGGGGCGGCTATGGCTACACCTTC. Its protein product is CASSIWTGGGYGYTF.

The chain recombines TRBV6-1 with TRBJ2-7, with a tentative D call TRBD2 (5 bases). Trimming cost V 0 bases and J 5 bases, with 14 bases left between them. Germline CDR1 MNHNS, CDR2 SASEGT. The CDR3 spans 15 residues. The CDR3 sequence: CASSEAGRGWDEQYF. CDR3 coding DNA: TGTGCCAGCAGTGAAGCTGGTCGGGGTTGGGACGAGCAGTACTTC.

This clone was counted between two and nine times. The rearrangement links TRBV14 to TRBJ2-5, with TRBD1 identical over 11 bases. Germline V lookup: CDR1 SGHDN, CDR2 FVKESK. This CDR3 region has 17 residues. The junction had 11 bases not matched to a gene; V was cut back by 4 bases and J by 4 bases. The CDR3 here is CASSPYGTGGFRETQYF. The CDR3, as DNA: TGTGCCAGCAGCCCCTATGGGACAGGGGGGTTCAGAGAGACCCAGTACTTC.

The V gene is TRBV9, the J gene TRBJ2-3; TRBD1 might be the D (6 bases). CDR1 is SGDLS, CDR2 YYNGEE, per germline. The V end lost 3 bases, the J end lost 4 bases, and 24 bases lay between the germline ends. This CDR3 region has 18 residues. The CDR3 loop reads CASSGTRPKGDQPDTQYF. For the CDR3, the DNA is TGTGCCAGCAGCGGAACACGGCCAAAGGGGGATCAACCAGATACGCAGTATTTT. Full variable domain (remainder filled in from reference TRBV9 and TRBJ2-3): DSGVTQTPKHLITATGQRVTLRCSPRSGDLSVYWYQQSLDQGLQFLIQYYNGEERAKGNILERFSAQQFPDLHSELNLSSLELGDSALYFCASSGTRPKGDQPDTQYFGPGTRLTVL.

The rearrangement links TRBV2 to TRBJ1-3; D perhaps matches TRBD1 (6 bases). V lost 7 bases and J 0 bases, leaving 13 bases between the germline ends. CDR1 and CDR2 from the germline V gene are SNHLY and FYNNEI. The CDR3 sequence is 15 residues long. The CDR3 nucleotides read TGTGCCAGCACTGAGACAGGAAACTCTGGAAACACCATATATTTT. This codes for CASTETGNSGNTIYF. Combining the CDR3 with reference TRBV2 and TRBJ1-3 gives the whole variable domain EPEVTQTPSHQVTQMGQEVILRCVPISNHLYFYWYRQILGQKVEFLVSFYNNEISEKSEIFDDQFSVERPDGSNFTLKIRSTKLEDSAMYFCASTETGNSGNTIYFGEGSWLTVV.